These 26 T cell receptor beta chains were sequenced from one sample in a study of blood T cells in healthy people across ages. Sample-barcoded 5' priming and a J-beta primer mix drove a second PCR of roughly 7 to 11 cycles. MiXCR, run by TCRdb on the 5' RACE reads, gives a single entry per CDR3 protein. Among fewer than 1.5 million distinct CDR3 sequences, roughly 40% were seen once, and the ten largest hold 7.9%. Sequencing was performed on blood. These receptors came from a woman under 30 in good health.

This clonotype has just a few counts. V gene TRBV9 combines with J gene TRBJ2-7; D is perhaps TRBD1 or TRBD2 (7 bases each). The CDR3 consists of 13 residues. Trimming took 7 bases from V and 6 from J, leaving 17 bases between them. CDR1 is SGDLS, CDR2 YYNGEE, per germline. The CDR3 loop is CASGGDSYFEQYF. In DNA form, the CDR3 reads TGTGCCAGCGGGGGGGACAGCTACTTCGAGCAGTACTTC.

J is TRBJ2-5 and V is TRBV6-1; 8 bases line up with TRBD1. The CDR3 is 15 residues long. The V gene's germline CDR1 is MNHNS and CDR2 SASEGT. V shed 1 base, J shed 4 bases, and the junction held 5 bases outside the gene matches. DNA of the CDR3: TGTGCCAGCAGTGAAGGGACAGGGTTCCTAGAGACCCAGTACTTC. Encoded protein: CASSEGTGFLETQYF.

The gene calls are TRBV7-2 and TRBJ1-4; D is uncertain. The CDR3 is made up of 15 amino acids. Trimming removed 4 bases at V and 1 base at J, with 10 bases between. CDR1 is SGHTA, CDR2 FQGNSA, per germline. The CDR3 region has the DNA TGTGCCAGCAGCTATAACCGCGGAACTAATGAAAAACTGTTTTTT. Residues: CASSYNRGTNEKLFF. Looking up the rest from reference TRBV7-2 and TRBJ1-4 gives the full variable domain: GAGVSQSPSNKVTEKGKDVELRCDPISGHTALYWYRQSLGQGLEFLIYFQGNSAPDKSGLPSDRFSAERTGGSVSTLTIQRTQQEDSAVYLCASSYNRGTNEKLFFGSGTQLSVL.

Only a few counts were recorded for this clonotype. The chain uses TRBV6-5 and TRBJ2-3, with D possibly TRBD1 on 6 matching bases. The germline V gene has CDR1 MNHEY and CDR2 SVGAGI. The V and J ends lost 6 bases and 0 bases respectively, with 13 bases between them. The CDR3 sequence is 15 residues long. The CDR3 sequence: CASRAQGLSTDTQYF. The CDR3 DNA is TGTGCCAGCAGGGCACAGGGCCTTAGCACAGATACGCAGTATTTT.

The chain joins TRBV5-1 to TRBJ2-1, with TRBD2 matching 11 bases. The trim removed 4 bases at V and 9 bases at J, leaving 15 bases unmatched. The CDR3 extends over 17 amino acids. Looked up from germline, CDR1 is SGHRS and CDR2 is YFSETQ. The CDR3, as DNA: TGCGCCAGCAGCACCGGGACTAGCGGACCTCCAGTTGGTGAGCAGTTCTTC. Translating gives CASSTGTSGPPVGEQFF.

The V and J genes are TRBV11-3 and TRBJ2-7; 7 bases match TRBD2. Per germline, CDR1 SGHNT and CDR2 YENEEA. This CDR3 spans 15 amino acids. The V gene end was trimmed by 1 base and the J gene end by 4 bases; junction bases not matched to a gene: 7. CDR3 DNA: TGTGCCAGCAGCTTAGCGGGGGGTGAGATTTACGAGCAGTACTTC. Translation: CASSLAGGEIYEQYF.

This clonotype was counted between two and nine times. The genes are TRBV4-1 and TRBJ2-7; 7 bases are shared with TRBD2. Germline V gene data show CDR1 as MGHRA and CDR2 as YSYEKL. The V gene end was trimmed by 4 bases and the J gene end by 8 bases; junction bases not matched to a gene: 17. The CDR3 has 16 residues. CDR3 nucleotides: TGCGCCAGCAGCCTTACCAACGCGGGAGAGGGGAAAAAGCAGTACTTC. Translation: CASSLTNAGEGKKQYF.

The chain combines TRBV7-8 with TRBJ2-7; D unresolved. CDR1 and CDR2 from the germline V gene are SGHVS and FQNEAQ. CDR3 length: 13 amino acids. V was shortened by 3 bases and J by 3 bases, with 9 bases between the two germline ends. This CDR3 is CASSFGVNYEQYF. As DNA, the CDR3 is TGTGCCAGCAGCTTTGGGGTGAACTACGAGCAGTACTTC.

The chain links TRBV7-9 to TRBJ2-5, with D maybe TRBD2 (6 bases). The CDR3 length is 14 residues. CDR1 is SEHNR, CDR2 FQNEAQ, per germline (reference sequence). The germline V and J ends were trimmed by 2 bases and 11 bases, with 18 bases remaining between them. Here the CDR3 DNA reads TGTGCCAGCAGCTTAAAAGGGACTTCGGGGGAGCAGTACTTC. Amino acids: CASSLKGTSGEQYF. Full variable domain (rest looked up from reference TRBV7-9 and TRBJ2-5): DTGVSQNPRHKITKRGQNVTFRCDPISEHNRLYWYRQTLGQGPEFLTYFQNEAQLEKSRLLSDRFSAERPKGSFSTLEIQRTEQGDSAMYLCASSLKGTSGEQYFGPGTRLLVL.

The count of this clonotype is one. The chain has TRBV13 and TRBJ2-1, with TRBD2 matching over 8 bases. V lost 6 bases to trimming and J lost 13 bases; unmatched junction nucleotides: 8. Germline V gives CDR1 PRHDT, CDR2 FYEKMQ (reference sequence). The CDR3 loop spans 12 amino acids. CDR3: CASSSGKETQFF. The CDR3 DNA sequence: TGTGCCAGCAGTAGCGGGAAAGAGACCCAGTTCTTC.

The chain uses TRBV4-2 and TRBJ1-4, with D possibly TRBD1 on 5 matching bases. Germline V gene data show CDR1 as LGHNA and CDR2 as YNFKEQ. This CDR3 is built from 14 residues. V lost 4 bases to trimming and J lost 8 bases, with 14 bases between them. The CDR3: CASSRPGTEEKLFF. The CDR3 DNA is TGTGCCAGCAGCCGCCCCGGGACGGAGGAAAAACTGTTTTTT.

V and J are TRBV28 and TRBJ1-2; the D gene is possibly TRBD1 (5 bases). Germline CDR1 reads MDHEN; CDR2 reads SYDVKM. This CDR3 spans 13 amino acids. Trimming pared 6 bases from V and 8 bases from J, leaving 16 bases between. The CDR3 spells CASREQVLGGYTF. In DNA form, the CDR3 reads TGTGCCAGCAGGGAACAGGTTCTCGGCGGCTACACCTTC.

This clonotype has a single count. A read error may produce the germline difference seen at one junction end. The chain combines TRBV20-1 with TRBJ2-2; 10 nucleotides match TRBD2. Germline assignment: CDR1 DFQATT and CDR2 SNEGSKA (reference sequence). This CDR3 contains 15 residues. CDR3 nucleotides: TGCAGTGCTACGCCTAGCGGGAGTCGCACCGGGGGGCTGTTTTTT. Residues: CSATPSGSRTGGLFF.

The V gene is TRBV5-1, the J gene TRBJ1-2, with D possibly matching TRBD1 (6 bases). Germline assignment: CDR1 SGHRS and CDR2 YFSETQ. Trimming removed 6 bases from V and 6 bases from J, with 15 bases in between. The CDR3 contains 13 residues. Written as DNA, the CDR3 is TGCGCCAGCAAGAATCCAGGGGCGGATGGCTACACCTTC. It translates to CASKNPGADGYTF. Together with reference TRBV5-1 and TRBJ1-2, the CDR3 gives the full variable domain: KAGVTQTPRYLIKTRGQQVTLSCSPISGHRSVSWYQQTPGQGLQFLFEYFSETQRNKGNFPGRFSGRQFSNSRSEMNVSTLELGDSALYLCASKNPGADGYTFGSGTRLTVV.

The rearrangement uses TRBV19 and TRBJ2-3; the D is unclear. Trimming stripped 4 bases from V and 10 bases from J, with 9 bases between. The CDR3 runs to 11 residues. In germline, CDR1 is LNHDA, CDR2 SQIVND (reference sequence). Here the CDR3 reads CASSRKDAQYF. The CDR3 DNA reads as TGTGCCAGTAGTAGAAAGGACGCGCAGTATTTT.

This clonotype was recorded only once. One end of the junction does not line up with germline, which may come from a read error. The chain is built from TRBV12-3 or TRBV12-4 and TRBJ2-2, with 8 bases identical to TRBD2. The CDR3 spans 13 residues. The CDR3, as DNA: TGCGCCACCTCGGCGGGGGGAGTCGGGGAGCTGTTTTTT. This codes for CATSAGGVGELFF.

The sample holds a few counts of this clonotype. The chain combines TRBV20-1 with TRBJ2-7, with D possibly TRBD2 on 6 matching bases. Germline V gene data show CDR1 as DFQATT and CDR2 as SNEGSKA (reference sequence). The V and J ends lost 4 bases and 4 bases respectively, with 14 bases between them. The CDR3 covers 13 residues. CDR3 amino acids: CSATRTGLYEQYF. The CDR3 DNA follows: TGCAGTGCTACAAGGACGGGACTTTACGAGCAGTACTTC.

This clonotype was detected a few times. The rearrangement uses TRBV4-2 and TRBJ2-7; tentative D call: TRBD2 (8 bases). V lost 1 base and J 3 bases, leaving 28 bases between the germline ends. The V gene's germline CDR1 is LGHNA and CDR2 YNFKEQ. The CDR3 loop spans 20 amino acids. The CDR3 DNA reads TGTGCCAGCAGCCAAGTGAGTCTTCGAGCGGGAGAGGGGGCGGTCTACGAGCAGTACTTC. This translates into CASSQVSLRAGEGAVYEQYF.

CDR3 in amino acids: CASSKAFLRSGSEKLFF. In DNA, the CDR3 is TGTGCCAGTAGCAAGGCCTTCCTGCGCTCGGGGAGTGAAAAACTGTTTTTT. The chain recombines TRBV19 with TRBJ1-4; D gene unclear. Germline CDR1 reads LNHDA; CDR2 reads SQIVND (reference sequence). Trimming took off 6 bases at V and 7 bases at J, with 24 bases between the two ends. This CDR3 has 17 residues.

The rearrangement uses TRBV5-1 and TRBJ2-2, with TRBD1 matching over 8 bases. CDR1 SGHRS and CDR2 YFSETQ come from the germline V gene. The J segment lost 3 bases and the V segment lost 4 bases, leaving 8 bases of the junction unmatched. The CDR3 contains 16 residues. CDR3 in amino acids: CASSTAGGGHTGELFF. CDR3 nucleotides: TGCGCCAGCAGCACGGCAGGGGGCGGACACACCGGGGAGCTGTTTTTT.

There are a few counts of this clonotype. The chain carries TRBV3-1 and TRBJ2-1; TRBD2 might be the D (6 bases). This CDR3 is 16 amino acids long. V was clipped by 4 bases and J by 5 bases, with 18 bases between them. Germline values: CDR1 LGHDT, CDR2 YNNKEL (reference sequence). CDR3 sequence (DNA): TGTGCCAGCAGCCGGAGTGGCGGGGCTTCTAACAATGAGCAGTTCTTC. Its translation: CASSRSGGASNNEQFF.

The CDR3, as DNA: TGTGCCAGCAGCTCCGGGGCGGTGTCGACGTACCAAGAGACCCAGTACTTC. Its translation is CASSSGAVSTYQETQYF. The gene calls are TRBV7-9 and TRBJ2-5, with D perhaps given as TRBD1 or TRBD2 (5 bases each). The CDR3 consists of 17 residues. Trimming shortened V by 4 bases and J by 0 bases, and 18 bases separated the two germline ends. Germline CDR1 reads SEHNR; CDR2 reads FQNEAQ (reference sequence).

This clonotype was detected a few times. The CDR3 DNA reads TGTGCCAGCAGCTTAGGAGGGGTAGCGGGACGCACAGATACGCAGTATTTT. Amino acids: CASSLGGVAGRTDTQYF. The V call is TRBV7-2, the J call TRBJ2-3; 8 bases match TRBD2. The CDR3 sequence is 17 residues long. The trim removed 1 base at V and 1 base at J, leaving 7 bases unmatched. Germline CDR1 reads SGHTA; CDR2 reads FQGNSA.

This clonotype has a handful of counts. The CDR3 reads CASSPLPMHNPYEQYF. In DNA, the CDR3 is TGTGCCAGCTCACCACTACCAATGCACAACCCCTACGAGCAGTACTTC. The chain recombines TRBV18 with TRBJ2-7; D gene unclear. In germline, CDR1 is KGHSH, CDR2 LQKENI. The CDR3 has 16 residues. V was cut by 1 base and J by 2 bases, with 15 bases left in between.

This clonotype was seen a few times. This chain uses TRBV24-1 with TRBJ2-1; 7 bases map to TRBD1. The CDR3 runs 14 residues. Germline CDR1 and CDR2: KGHDR and SFDVKD. Trimming at V came to 4 bases and at J to 8 bases, leaving 7 bases not matched to a gene. The CDR3 spells CATSDPDRVDEQFF. The CDR3, as DNA: TGTGCCACCAGTGACCCCGACAGGGTGGATGAGCAGTTCTTC.

V and J are TRBV20-1 and TRBJ1-2, with D hard to call. This CDR3 is built from 14 residues. The V end lost 0 bases, the J end lost 4 bases, and 12 bases lay between the germline ends. CDR1 and CDR2 from the germline V gene are DFQATT and SNEGSKA (reference sequence). CDR3 sequence: CSARDGGQTYGYTF. For the CDR3, the DNA is TGCAGTGCTAGAGATGGCGGGCAAACCTATGGCTACACCTTC.